This T cell receptor beta chain was sequenced in a study of blood T cells in healthy people across ages. Germline CDR1 is KGHDR and CDR2 is SFDVKD. This CDR3 contains 16 residues. The V gene end was trimmed by 3 bases and the J gene end by 5 bases; junction bases not matched to a gene: 9. The sample holds many counts of this clonotype. A second about 7 to 12 cycle PCR used barcoded and J-beta primers. Via MiXCR, TCRdb re-called the 5' RACE reads, giving one row per CDR3 protein. Of more than 500,000 distinct CDR3 sequences listed, roughly a quarter are singletons. Another study also made use of these data, one on T cells of mothers and their children. As that report states: It was observed that no persistent microchimeric T cell clones could be detected.

The sequencing sample was made of blood. V gene TRBV24-1 combines with J gene TRBJ2-5; 9 nucleotides line up with TRBD1. This receptor was identified in a boy younger than 10 in good health. The CDR3 sequence: CATSDSGQGIGETQYF. The CDR3 region has the DNA TGTGCCACCAGTGATAGCGGACAGGGGATCGGCGAGACCCAGTACTTC.